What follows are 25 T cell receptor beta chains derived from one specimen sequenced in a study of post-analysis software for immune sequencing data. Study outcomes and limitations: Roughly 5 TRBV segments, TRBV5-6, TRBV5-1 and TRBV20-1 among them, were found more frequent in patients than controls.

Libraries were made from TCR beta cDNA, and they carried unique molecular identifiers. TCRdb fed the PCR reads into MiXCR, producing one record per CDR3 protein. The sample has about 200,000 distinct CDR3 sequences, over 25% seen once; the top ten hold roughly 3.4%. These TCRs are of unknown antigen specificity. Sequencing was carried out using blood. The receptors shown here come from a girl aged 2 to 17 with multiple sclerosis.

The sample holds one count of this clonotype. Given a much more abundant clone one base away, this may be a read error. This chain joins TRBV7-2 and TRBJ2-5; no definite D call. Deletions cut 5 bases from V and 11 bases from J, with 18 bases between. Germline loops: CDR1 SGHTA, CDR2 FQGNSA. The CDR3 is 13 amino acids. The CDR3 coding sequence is TGTGCCAGCAGCCCATCTGGATACAATGAGCAGTACTTC. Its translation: CASSPSGYNEQYF.

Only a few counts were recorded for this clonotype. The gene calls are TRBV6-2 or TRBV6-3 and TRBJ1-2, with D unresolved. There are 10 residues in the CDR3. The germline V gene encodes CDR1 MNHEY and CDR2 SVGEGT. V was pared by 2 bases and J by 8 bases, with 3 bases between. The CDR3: CASSYPGYTF. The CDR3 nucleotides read TGTGCCAGCAGTTACCCCGGCTACACCTTC.

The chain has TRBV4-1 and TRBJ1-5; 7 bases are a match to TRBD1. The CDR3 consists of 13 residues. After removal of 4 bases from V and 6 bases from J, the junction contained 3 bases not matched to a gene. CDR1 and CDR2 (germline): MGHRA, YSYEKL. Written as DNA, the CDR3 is TGCGCCAGCAGCCCTGGGACAGTTCAGCCCCAGCATTTT. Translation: CASSPGTVQPQHF.

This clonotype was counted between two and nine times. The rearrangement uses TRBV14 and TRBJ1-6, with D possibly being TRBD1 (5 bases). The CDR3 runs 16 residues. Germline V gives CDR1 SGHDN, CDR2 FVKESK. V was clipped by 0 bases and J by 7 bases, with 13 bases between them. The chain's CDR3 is CASSQDRGVKNSPLHF. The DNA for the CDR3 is TGTGCCAGCAGCCAAGACCGGGGGGTAAAAAATTCACCCCTCCACTTT. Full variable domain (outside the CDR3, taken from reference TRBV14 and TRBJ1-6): EAGVTQFPSHSVIEKGQTVTLRCDPISGHDNLYWYRRVMGKEIKFLLHFVKESKQDESGMPNNRFLAERTGGTYSTLKVQPAELEDSGVYFCASSQDRGVKNSPLHFGNGTRLTVT.

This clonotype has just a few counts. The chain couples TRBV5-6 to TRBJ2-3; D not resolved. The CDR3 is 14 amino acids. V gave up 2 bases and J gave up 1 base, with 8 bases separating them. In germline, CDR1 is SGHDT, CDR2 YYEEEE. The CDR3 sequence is CASSFGRGTDTQYF. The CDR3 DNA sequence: TGTGCCAGCAGCTTCGGAAGGGGCACAGATACGCAGTATTTT.

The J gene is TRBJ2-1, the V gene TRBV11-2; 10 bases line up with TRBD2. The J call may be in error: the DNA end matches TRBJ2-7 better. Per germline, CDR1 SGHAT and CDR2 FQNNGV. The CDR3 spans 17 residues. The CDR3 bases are TGTGCCAGCAGCTCCGTGGGTAGCGGGGGGCCATACAATGAGCAGTACTTC. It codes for CASSSVGSGGPYNEQYF.

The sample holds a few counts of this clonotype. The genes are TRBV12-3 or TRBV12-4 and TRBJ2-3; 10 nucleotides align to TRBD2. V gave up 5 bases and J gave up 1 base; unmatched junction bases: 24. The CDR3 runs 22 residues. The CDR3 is CASSRSWGLAGVTDVRTDTQYF. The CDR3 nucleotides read TGTGCCAGCAGTCGGTCTTGGGGTCTAGCGGGAGTTACCGATGTCCGCACAGATACGCAGTATTTT.

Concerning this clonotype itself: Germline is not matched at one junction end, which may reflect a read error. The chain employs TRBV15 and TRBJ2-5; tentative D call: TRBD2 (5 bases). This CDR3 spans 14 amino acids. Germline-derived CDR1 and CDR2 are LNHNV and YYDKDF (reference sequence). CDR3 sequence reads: CVTSRVGGQETQYF. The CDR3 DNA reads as TGTGTCACCAGCAGAGTCGGAGGTCAAGAGACCCAGTACTTC.

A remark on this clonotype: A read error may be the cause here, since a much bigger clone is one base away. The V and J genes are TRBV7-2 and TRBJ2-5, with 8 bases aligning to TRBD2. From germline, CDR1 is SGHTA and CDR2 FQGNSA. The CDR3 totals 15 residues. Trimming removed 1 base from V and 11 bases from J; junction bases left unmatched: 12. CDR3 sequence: CASSLEAGRANEQYF. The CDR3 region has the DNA TGTGCCAGCAGCTTAGAGGCCGGGAGGGCCAATGAGCAGTACTTC.

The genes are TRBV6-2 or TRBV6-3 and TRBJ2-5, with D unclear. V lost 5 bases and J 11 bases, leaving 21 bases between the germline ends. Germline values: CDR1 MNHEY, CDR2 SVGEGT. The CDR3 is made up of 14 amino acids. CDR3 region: CASSRVRDGYGQYF. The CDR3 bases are TGTGCCAGCAGTAGGGTGCGCGATGGATACGGGCAGTACTTC.

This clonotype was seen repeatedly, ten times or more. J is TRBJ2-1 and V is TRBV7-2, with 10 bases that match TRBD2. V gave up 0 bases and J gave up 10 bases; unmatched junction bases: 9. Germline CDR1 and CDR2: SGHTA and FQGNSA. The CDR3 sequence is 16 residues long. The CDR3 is CASSLAGAGGPNEQFF. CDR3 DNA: TGTGCCAGCAGCTTAGCGGGAGCGGGGGGGCCAAACGAGCAGTTCTTC.

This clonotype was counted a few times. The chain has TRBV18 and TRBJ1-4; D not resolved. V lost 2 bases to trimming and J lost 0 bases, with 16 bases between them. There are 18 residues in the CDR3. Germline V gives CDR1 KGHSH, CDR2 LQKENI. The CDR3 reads CASSPSRSSYATNEKLFF. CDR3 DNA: TGTGCCAGCTCACCAAGTCGATCTTCCTATGCAACTAATGAAAAACTGTTTTTT.

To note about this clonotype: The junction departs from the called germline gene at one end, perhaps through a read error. CDR3 loop: CSARDRLGGEAYEQYF. In DNA, the CDR3 is TGCAGCGCTAGAGATCGGTTGGGTGGGGAGGCCTACGAGCAGTACTTC. The chain recombines TRBV20-1 with TRBJ2-7; maybe TRBD2 (6 bases). CDR3 length equals 16 residues. The V gene's germline CDR1 is DFQATT and CDR2 SNEGSKA (reference sequence).

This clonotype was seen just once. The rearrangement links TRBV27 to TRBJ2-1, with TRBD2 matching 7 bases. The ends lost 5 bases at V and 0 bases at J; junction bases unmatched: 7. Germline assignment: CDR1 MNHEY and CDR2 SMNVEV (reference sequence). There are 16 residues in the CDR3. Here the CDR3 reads CASSAASGSSYNEQFF. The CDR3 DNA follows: TGTGCCAGCAGTGCCGCTAGCGGCAGCTCCTACAATGAGCAGTTCTTC.

The CDR3 region has the DNA TGTGCCAGCAGCCAGGGGGAAAGTTCACCCCTCCACTTT. Its translation: CASSQGESSPLHF. The genes are TRBV7-9 and TRBJ1-6; 7 bases agree with TRBD1. V lost 5 bases, J lost 9 bases, and 4 bases stayed unmatched. This CDR3 region has 13 residues. Germline V gene lookup returns CDR1 SEHNR and CDR2 FQNEAQ (reference sequence).

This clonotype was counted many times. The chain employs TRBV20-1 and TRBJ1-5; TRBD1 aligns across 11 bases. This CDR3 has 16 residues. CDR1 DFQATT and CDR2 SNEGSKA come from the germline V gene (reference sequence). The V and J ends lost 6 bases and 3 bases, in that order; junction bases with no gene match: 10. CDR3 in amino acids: CSAKNLGQGDNQPQHF. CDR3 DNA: TGCAGTGCCAAGAACCTGGGACAGGGGGACAATCAGCCCCAGCATTTT.

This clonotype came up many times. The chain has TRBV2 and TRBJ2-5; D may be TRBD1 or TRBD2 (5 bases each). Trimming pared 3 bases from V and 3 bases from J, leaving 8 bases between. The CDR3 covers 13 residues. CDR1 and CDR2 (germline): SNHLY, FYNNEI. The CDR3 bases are TGTGCCAGCAGTGAGAGGGGAGAAGAGACCCAGTACTTC. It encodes CASSERGEETQYF.

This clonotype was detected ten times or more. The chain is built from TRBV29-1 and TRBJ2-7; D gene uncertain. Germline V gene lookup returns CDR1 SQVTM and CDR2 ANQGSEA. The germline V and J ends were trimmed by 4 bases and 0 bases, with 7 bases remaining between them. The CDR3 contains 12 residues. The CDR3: CSVGINSYEQYF. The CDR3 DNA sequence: TGCAGCGTTGGGATCAACTCCTACGAGCAGTACTTC.

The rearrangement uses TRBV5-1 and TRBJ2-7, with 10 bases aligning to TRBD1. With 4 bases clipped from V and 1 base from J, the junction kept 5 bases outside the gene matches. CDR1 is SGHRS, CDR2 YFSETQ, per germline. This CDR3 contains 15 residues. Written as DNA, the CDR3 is TGCGCCAGCAGCAGACGGACAGGGGGATCCTACGAGCAGTACTTC. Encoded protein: CASSRRTGGSYEQYF.

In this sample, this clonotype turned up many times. CDR3 loop: CASSLVGDIQYF. The CDR3 coding sequence is TGCGCCAGCAGCTTGGTAGGAGACATTCAGTACTTC. The chain links TRBV5-1 to TRBJ2-4; D unclear. The CDR3 length is 12 residues. Germline V gene sequence: CDR1 SGHRS, CDR2 YFSETQ. V lost 0 bases to trimming and J lost 8 bases, with 6 bases between them.

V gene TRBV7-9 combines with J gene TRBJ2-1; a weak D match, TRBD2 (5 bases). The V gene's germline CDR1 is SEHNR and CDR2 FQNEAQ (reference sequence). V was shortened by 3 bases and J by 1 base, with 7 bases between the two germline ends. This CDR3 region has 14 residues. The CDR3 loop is CASSFGGSYNEQFF. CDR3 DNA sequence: TGTGCCAGCAGCTTTGGCGGGTCCTACAATGAGCAGTTCTTC.

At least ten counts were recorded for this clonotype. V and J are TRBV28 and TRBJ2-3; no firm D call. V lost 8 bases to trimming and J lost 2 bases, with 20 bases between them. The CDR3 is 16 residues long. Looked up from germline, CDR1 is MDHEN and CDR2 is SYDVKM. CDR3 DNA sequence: TGTGCCAGCGGCTCCTATCTTATAACTACCACAGATACGCAGTATTTT. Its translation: CASGSYLITTTDTQYF.

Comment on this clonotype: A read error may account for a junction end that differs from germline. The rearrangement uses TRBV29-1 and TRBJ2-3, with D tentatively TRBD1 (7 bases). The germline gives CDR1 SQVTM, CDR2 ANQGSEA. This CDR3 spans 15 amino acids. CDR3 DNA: TGCAGCGTCCGCCCCCCACAGGGGAGGACAGGTACGCAGTATTTT. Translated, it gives CSVRPPQGRTGTQYF.

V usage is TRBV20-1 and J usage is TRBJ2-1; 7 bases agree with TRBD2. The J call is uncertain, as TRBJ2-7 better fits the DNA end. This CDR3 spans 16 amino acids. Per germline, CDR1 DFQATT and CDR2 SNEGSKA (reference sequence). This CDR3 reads CSAQSSSGESYNEQYF. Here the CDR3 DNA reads TGCAGTGCTCAGTCCTCAAGCGGGGAATCCTACAATGAGCAGTACTTC.

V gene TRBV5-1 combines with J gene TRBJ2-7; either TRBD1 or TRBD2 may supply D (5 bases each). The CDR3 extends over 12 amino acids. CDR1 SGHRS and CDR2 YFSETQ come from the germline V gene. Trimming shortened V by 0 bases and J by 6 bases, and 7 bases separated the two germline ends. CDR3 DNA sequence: TGCGCCAGCAGCTTGGGAGGGGTCGAGCAGTACTTC. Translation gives CASSLGGVEQYF.